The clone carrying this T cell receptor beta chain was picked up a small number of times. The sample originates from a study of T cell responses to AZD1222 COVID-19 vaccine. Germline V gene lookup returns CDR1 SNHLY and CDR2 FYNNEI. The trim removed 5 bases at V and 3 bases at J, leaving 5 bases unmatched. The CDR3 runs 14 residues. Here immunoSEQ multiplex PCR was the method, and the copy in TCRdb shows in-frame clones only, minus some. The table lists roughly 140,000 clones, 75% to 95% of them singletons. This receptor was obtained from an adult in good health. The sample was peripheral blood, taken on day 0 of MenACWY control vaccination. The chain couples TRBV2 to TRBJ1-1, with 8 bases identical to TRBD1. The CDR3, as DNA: TGTGCCAGCAGTAAAACAGGGGGGGACACTGAAGCTTTCTTT. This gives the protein CASSKTGGDTEAFF.